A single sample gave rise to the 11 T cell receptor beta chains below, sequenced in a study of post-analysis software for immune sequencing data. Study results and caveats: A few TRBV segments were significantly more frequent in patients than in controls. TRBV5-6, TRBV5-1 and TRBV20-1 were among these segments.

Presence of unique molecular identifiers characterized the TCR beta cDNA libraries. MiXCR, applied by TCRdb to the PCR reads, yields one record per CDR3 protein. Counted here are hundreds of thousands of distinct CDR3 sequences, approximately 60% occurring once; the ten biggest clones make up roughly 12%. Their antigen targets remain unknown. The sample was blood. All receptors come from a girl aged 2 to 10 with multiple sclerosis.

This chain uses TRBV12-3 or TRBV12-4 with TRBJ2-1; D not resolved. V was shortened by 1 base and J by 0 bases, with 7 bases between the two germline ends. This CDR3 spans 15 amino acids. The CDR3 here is CASSLGKFSYNEQFF. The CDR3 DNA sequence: TGTGCCAGCAGTTTAGGAAAGTTCTCCTACAATGAGCAGTTCTTC.

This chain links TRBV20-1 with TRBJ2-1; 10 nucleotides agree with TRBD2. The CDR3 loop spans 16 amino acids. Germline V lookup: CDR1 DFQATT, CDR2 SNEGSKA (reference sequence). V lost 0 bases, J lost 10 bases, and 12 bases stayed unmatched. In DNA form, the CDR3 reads TGCAGTGCTAGAGAGGGGGGTCTAGCGGGAGTCGGAGAGCAGTTCTTC. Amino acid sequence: CSAREGGLAGVGEQFF.

The CDR3 is CASSYSRQGSEDTQYF. The CDR3 region has the DNA TGTGCCAGCAGTTACTCTAGACAGGGATCTGAAGATACGCAGTATTTT. The chain combines TRBV6-6 with TRBJ2-3; TRBD1 aligns across 7 bases. V shed 0 bases and J 5 bases; nucleotides not matched to a gene: 8. This CDR3 has 16 residues. CDR1 and CDR2 (germline): MNHNY, SVGAGI (reference sequence).

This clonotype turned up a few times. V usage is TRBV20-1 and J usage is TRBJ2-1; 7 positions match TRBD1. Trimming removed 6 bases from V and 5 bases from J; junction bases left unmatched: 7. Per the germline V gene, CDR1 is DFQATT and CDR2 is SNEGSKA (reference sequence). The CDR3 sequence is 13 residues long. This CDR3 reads CSARRGQDNEQFF. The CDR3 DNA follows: TGCAGTGCCCGCCGCGGACAGGACAATGAGCAGTTCTTC.

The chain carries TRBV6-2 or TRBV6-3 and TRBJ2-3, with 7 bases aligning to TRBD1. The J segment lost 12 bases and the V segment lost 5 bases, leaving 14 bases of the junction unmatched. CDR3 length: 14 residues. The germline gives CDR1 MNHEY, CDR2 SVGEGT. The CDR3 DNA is TGTGCCAGCAGTGCAGGGACAGCGGCCGCACCTCAGTATTTT. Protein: CASSAGTAAAPQYF.

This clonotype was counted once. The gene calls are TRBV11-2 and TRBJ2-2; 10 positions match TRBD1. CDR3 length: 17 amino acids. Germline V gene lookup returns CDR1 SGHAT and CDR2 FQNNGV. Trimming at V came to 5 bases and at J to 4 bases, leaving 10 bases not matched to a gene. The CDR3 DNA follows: TGTGCCAGCAGCCCTCCAAGGACAGGGGGAGCCACCGGGGAGCTGTTTTTT. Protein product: CASSPPRTGGATGELFF.

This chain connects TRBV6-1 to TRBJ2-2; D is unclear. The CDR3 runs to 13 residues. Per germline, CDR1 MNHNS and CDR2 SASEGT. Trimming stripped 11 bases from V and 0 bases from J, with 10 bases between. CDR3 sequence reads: CASEVPNTGELFF. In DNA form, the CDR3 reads TGTGCCTCAGAGGTACCGAACACCGGGGAGCTGTTTTTT.

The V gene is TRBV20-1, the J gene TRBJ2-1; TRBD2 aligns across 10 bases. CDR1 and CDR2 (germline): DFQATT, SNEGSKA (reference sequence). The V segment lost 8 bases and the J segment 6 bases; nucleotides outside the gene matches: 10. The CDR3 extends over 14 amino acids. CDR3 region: CSTTGTSVSNEQFF. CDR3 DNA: TGCAGTACGACCGGGACTAGCGTATCCAATGAGCAGTTCTTC.

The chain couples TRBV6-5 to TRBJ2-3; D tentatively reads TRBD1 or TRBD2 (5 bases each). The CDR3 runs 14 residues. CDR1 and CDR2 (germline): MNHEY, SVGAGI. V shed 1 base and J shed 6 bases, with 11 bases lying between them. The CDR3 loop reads CASSYLVGADTQYF. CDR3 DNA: TGTGCCAGCAGTTACTTAGTCGGGGCCGATACGCAGTATTTT.

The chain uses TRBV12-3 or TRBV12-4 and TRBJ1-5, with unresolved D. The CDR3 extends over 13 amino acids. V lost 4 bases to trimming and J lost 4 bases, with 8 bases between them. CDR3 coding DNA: TGTGCCAGCAGTTCTTACACGAATCAGCCCCAGCATTTT. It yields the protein CASSSYTNQPQHF.

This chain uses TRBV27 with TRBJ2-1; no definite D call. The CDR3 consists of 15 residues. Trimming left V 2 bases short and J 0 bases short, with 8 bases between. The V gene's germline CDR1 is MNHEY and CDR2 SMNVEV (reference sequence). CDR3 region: CASSLVRHSYNEQFF. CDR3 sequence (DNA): TGTGCCAGCAGTTTAGTGAGGCACTCCTACAATGAGCAGTTCTTC.